The 10 T cell receptor beta chains in this list originate from one sample, sequenced in a study of CD8 T cell repertoires and HIV-1 epitope variants. Profiled with immunoSEQ multiplex PCR; TCRdb holds only in-frame clones, not every one. The data hold around 5,800 clones, with around 71% observed a single time. Which antigens these TCRs recognize remains unknown. Sequencing input: cultured CD8+ T cells derived from PBMCs. The receptor source for this set is a male donor with HIV.

The chain joins TRBV7-2 to TRBJ2-7; weak D call: TRBD1 (6 bases). V lost 5 bases and J 6 bases, leaving 20 bases between the germline ends. This CDR3 region has 15 residues. The germline V gene has CDR1 SGHTA and CDR2 FQGNSA. In nucleotides, the CDR3 is TGTGCCAGCAGCATAACCGCCGGGACAAATGTCGAGCAGTACTTC. It is translated as CASSITAGTNVEQYF. Based on the CDR3 plus reference TRBV7-2 and TRBJ2-7, the full variable domain is GAGVSQSPSNKVTEKGKDVELRCDPISGHTALYWYRQSLGQGLEFLIYFQGNSAPDKSGLPSDRFSAERTGGSVSTLTIQRTQQEDSAVYLCASSITAGTNVEQYFGPGTRLTVT.

This clone was detected a few times. The gene calls are TRBV11-2 and TRBJ1-6; 9 nucleotides agree with TRBD1. Germline values: CDR1 SGHAT, CDR2 FQNNGV. The J segment lost 9 bases and the V segment lost 6 bases, leaving 9 bases of the junction unmatched. This CDR3 has 15 amino acids. The CDR3 loop is CASRRPGQGASPLHF. In DNA form, the CDR3 reads TGTGCCAGCAGACGACCGGGACAGGGAGCTTCACCCCTCCACTTT.

By proportion, this clone is medium-sized. CDR3 loop: CASSFSSGGQETQYF. CDR3 coding DNA: TGTGCCAGCAGCTTTTCTAGCGGGGGGCAAGAGACCCAGTACTTC. The chain recombines TRBV5-5 with TRBJ2-5; 11 bases are a match to TRBD2. The CDR3 contains 15 residues. CDR1 is SGHKS and CDR2 is YYEKEE in the germline V gene (reference sequence). The trim removed 2 bases at V and 2 bases at J, leaving 2 bases unmatched.

This clone has more than one count but fewer than ten. The J gene is TRBJ1-6, the V gene TRBV6-6; D gene unclear. V lost 5 bases, J lost 0 bases, and 11 bases lay in between. The CDR3 totals 16 residues. Germline CDR1 and CDR2: MNHNY and SVGAGI (reference sequence). Here the CDR3 DNA reads TGTGCCAGCAGTCCGACAAGGAGCTCCTATAATTCACCCCTCCACTTT. This codes for CASSPTRSSYNSPLHF.

The chain uses TRBV7-9 and TRBJ2-1; D remains unclear. Trimming took off 2 bases at V and 8 bases at J, with 7 bases between the two ends. CDR1 is SEHNR and CDR2 is FQNEAQ in the germline V gene (reference sequence). This CDR3 has 12 residues. CDR3 coding DNA: TGTGCCAGCAGCTTACGGATAGATGAGCAGTTCTTC. This gives the protein CASSLRIDEQFF.

The V and J genes are TRBV28 and TRBJ1-3; 7 bases align to TRBD1. The CDR3 runs to 16 residues. V trimming: 5 bases; J trimming: 4 bases; junction bases outside the gene matches: 11. Germline-derived CDR1 and CDR2 are MDHEN and SYDVKM. The DNA for the CDR3 is TGTGCCAGCAGTATCCAGGGGGGCGCGGGGGGAAACACCATATATTTT. It yields the protein CASSIQGGAGGNTIYF.

V gene TRBV9 combines with J gene TRBJ2-7, with D tentatively TRBD2 (6 bases). V lost 4 bases, J lost 0 bases, and 14 bases lay in between. In germline, CDR1 is SGDLS, CDR2 YYNGEE. This CDR3 has 15 residues. The CDR3, as DNA: TGTGCCAGCAGCCAAGGGGACTCGAGCTCCTACGAGCAGTACTTC. Translating gives CASSQGDSSSYEQYF.

The chain links TRBV19 to TRBJ1-2; D possibly corresponds to TRBD1 (5 bases). V was pared by 7 bases and J by 6 bases, with 18 bases between. The germline gives CDR1 LNHDA, CDR2 SQIVND (reference sequence). This CDR3 is built from 14 residues. CDR3 protein: CASTPRDPRHGYTF. CDR3 nucleotides: TGTGCCAGTACCCCCCGGGACCCTCGACATGGCTACACCTTC.

V usage is TRBV28 and J usage is TRBJ2-1; no clear D gene. The CDR3 is made up of 12 amino acids. The V gene lost 1 base and the J gene lost 6 bases, with 4 bases spanning the gap. Looked up from germline, CDR1 is MDHEN and CDR2 is SYDVKM. This CDR3 reads CASSLSPNEQFF. The DNA of the CDR3 is TGTGCCAGCAGTTTATCCCCCAATGAGCAGTTCTTC.

The chain carries TRBV13 and TRBJ2-7; 9 nucleotides agree with TRBD2. CDR3 length: 15 residues. The germline CDR1 and CDR2 sequences are PRHDT and FYEKMQ (reference sequence). V shed 5 bases and J 1 base; nucleotides not matched to a gene: 6. This CDR3 is CASSATGLASYEQYF. CDR3 coding DNA: TGTGCCAGCAGCGCCACGGGACTAGCATCCTACGAGCAGTACTTC.